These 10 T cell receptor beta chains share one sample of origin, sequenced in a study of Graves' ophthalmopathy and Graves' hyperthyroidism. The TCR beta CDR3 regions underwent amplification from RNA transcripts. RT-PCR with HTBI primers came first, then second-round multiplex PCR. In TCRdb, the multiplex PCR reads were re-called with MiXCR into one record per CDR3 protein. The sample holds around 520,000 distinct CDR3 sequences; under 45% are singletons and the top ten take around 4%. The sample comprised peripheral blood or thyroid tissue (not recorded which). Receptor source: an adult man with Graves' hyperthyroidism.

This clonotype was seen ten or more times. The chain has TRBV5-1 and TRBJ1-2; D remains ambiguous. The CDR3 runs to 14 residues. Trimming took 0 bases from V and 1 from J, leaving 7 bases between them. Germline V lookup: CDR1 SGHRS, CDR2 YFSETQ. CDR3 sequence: CASSLAVGNYGYTF. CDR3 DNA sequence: TGCGCCAGCAGCTTGGCAGTCGGTAACTATGGCTACACCTTC. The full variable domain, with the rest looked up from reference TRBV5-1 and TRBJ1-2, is KAGVTQTPRYLIKTRGQQVTLSCSPISGHRSVSWYQQTPGQGLQFLFEYFSETQRNKGNFPGRFSGRQFSNSRSEMNVSTLELGDSALYLCASSLAVGNYGYTFGSGTRLTVV.

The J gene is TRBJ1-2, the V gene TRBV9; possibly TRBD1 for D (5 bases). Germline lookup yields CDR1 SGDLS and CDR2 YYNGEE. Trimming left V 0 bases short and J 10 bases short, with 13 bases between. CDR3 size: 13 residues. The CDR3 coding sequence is TGTGCCAGCAGCGTAGCCGGGACTAGCGACTACACCTTC. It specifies CASSVAGTSDYTF.

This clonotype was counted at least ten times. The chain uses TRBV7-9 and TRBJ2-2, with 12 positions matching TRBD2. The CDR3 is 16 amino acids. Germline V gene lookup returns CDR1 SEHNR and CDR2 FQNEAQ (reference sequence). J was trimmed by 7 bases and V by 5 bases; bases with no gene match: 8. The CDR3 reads CASSTRTSGDVGELFF. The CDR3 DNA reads TGTGCCAGCAGCACCCGGACTAGCGGGGACGTCGGGGAGCTGTTTTTT.

The CDR3 spells CASSLIFVGRDEQFF. The CDR3 region has the DNA TGTGCCAGCAGCTTAATATTTGTGGGTCGCGATGAGCAGTTCTTC. The J gene is TRBJ2-7, the V gene TRBV7-3, with no clear D. The end of the DNA is better explained by TRBJ2-1, so the J call may be wrong. Germline-derived CDR1 and CDR2 are SGHTA and FQGTGA. CDR3 size: 15 residues.

The CDR3 loop reads CASSPGGAVTNEKLFF. The DNA of the CDR3 is TGTGCCAGCAGTCCCGGGGGGGCGGTAACTAATGAAAAACTGTTTTTT. The chain is built from TRBV7-9 and TRBJ1-4; D is possibly TRBD1 (6 bases). V was pared by 6 bases and J by 1 base, with 15 bases between. Germline CDR1 and CDR2: SEHNR and FQNEAQ (reference sequence). CDR3 size: 16 residues.

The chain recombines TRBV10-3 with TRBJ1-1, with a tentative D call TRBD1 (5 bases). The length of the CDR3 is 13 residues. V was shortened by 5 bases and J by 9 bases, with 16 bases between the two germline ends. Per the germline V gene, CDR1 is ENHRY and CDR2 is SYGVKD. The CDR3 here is CAISRQGVDQAFF. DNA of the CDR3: TGTGCCATCAGTAGACAAGGGGTGGACCAAGCTTTCTTT.

The CDR3 nucleotides read TGTGCCAGCAGTGATATCAATGAGCAGTTCTTC. This codes for CASSDINEQFF. The chain links TRBV2 to TRBJ2-1; D is unresolved. CDR3 length: 11 residues. Per germline, CDR1 SNHLY and CDR2 FYNNEI. V was shortened by 3 bases and J by 6 bases, with 3 bases between the two germline ends.

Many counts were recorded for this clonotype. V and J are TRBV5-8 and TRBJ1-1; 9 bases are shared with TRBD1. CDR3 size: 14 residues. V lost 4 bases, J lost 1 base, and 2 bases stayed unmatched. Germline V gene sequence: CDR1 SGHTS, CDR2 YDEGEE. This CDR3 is CASSRQGENTEAFF. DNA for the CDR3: TGTGCCAGCAGCAGACAGGGGGAGAACACTGAAGCTTTCTTT.

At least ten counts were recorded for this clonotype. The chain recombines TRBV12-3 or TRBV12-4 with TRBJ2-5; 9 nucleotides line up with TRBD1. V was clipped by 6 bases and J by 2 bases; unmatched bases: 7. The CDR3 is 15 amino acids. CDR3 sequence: CASSPRQGEQETQYF. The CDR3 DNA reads TGTGCCAGCAGCCCAAGACAGGGGGAGCAAGAGACCCAGTACTTC.

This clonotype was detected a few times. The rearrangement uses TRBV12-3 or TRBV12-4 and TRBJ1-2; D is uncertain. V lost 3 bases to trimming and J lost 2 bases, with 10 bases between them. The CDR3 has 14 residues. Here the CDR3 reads CASSFGSINYGYTF. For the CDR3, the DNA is TGTGCCAGCAGTTTTGGCAGTATCAACTATGGCTACACCTTC.